The 5 T cell receptor beta chains listed next were all sequenced from one sample in a study of blood T cells in healthy people across ages. Through a sample-barcoded 5' primer and a J-beta primer mix, a second PCR was run for roughly 7 to 11 cycles. TCRdb called the 5' RACE reads again in MiXCR, with one record for every CDR3 protein. Of about 810,000 distinct CDR3 sequences detected, 35% to 40% appear once; the ten largest clones hold 13%. Source material: blood. These receptors were obtained from a man younger than 30 in good health.

This clonotype was recorded a few times. The genes are TRBV20-1 and TRBJ1-5, with D maybe TRBD1 (6 bases). This CDR3 has 15 amino acids. The ends were cut back, 0 bases at V and 4 bases at J, with 13 bases in the middle. Germline loops: CDR1 DFQATT, CDR2 SNEGSKA (reference sequence). The CDR3 is CSARDITGSNQPQHF. The DNA for the CDR3 is TGCAGTGCTAGAGATATTACAGGGTCTAATCAGCCCCAGCATTTT.

The rearrangement joins TRBV5-1 to TRBJ2-5; D is perhaps TRBD1 (6 bases). Germline CDR1 and CDR2: SGHRS and YFSETQ. The CDR3 loop spans 13 amino acids. V lost 6 bases to trimming and J lost 3 bases, with 12 bases between them. CDR3 amino acids: CASNWGQKETQYF. In nucleotides, the CDR3 is TGCGCCAGCAACTGGGGACAAAAAGAGACCCAGTACTTC. Filled out from reference TRBV5-1 and TRBJ2-5, the complete variable domain reads KAGVTQTPRYLIKTRGQQVTLSCSPISGHRSVSWYQQTPGQGLQFLFEYFSETQRNKGNFPGRFSGRQFSNSRSEMNVSTLELGDSALYLCASNWGQKETQYFGPGTRLLVL.

This clonotype was detected only a few times. V gene TRBV15 combines with J gene TRBJ2-3, with D unresolved. The V and J ends lost 4 bases and 2 bases respectively, with 19 bases between them. Germline V gene data show CDR1 as LNHNV and CDR2 as YYDKDF (reference sequence). The CDR3 length is 17 residues. As DNA, the CDR3 is TGTGCCACCAGCACCCACCCGACTGGCGCACCCACAGATACGCAGTATTTT. Its protein is CATSTHPTGAPTDTQYF. Complete variable domain (other parts from reference TRBV15 and TRBJ2-3): DAMVIQNPRYQVTQFGKPVTLSCSQTLNHNVMYWYQQKSSQAPKLLFHYYDKDFNNEADTPDNFQSRRPNTSFCFLDIRSPGLGDTAMYLCATSTHPTGAPTDTQYFGPGTRLTVL.

There are many counts of this clonotype. This chain links TRBV10-2 with TRBJ2-1; no firm D call. Trimming took off 8 bases at V and 1 base at J, with 3 bases between the two ends. This CDR3 region has 11 residues. Germline CDR1 reads WSHSY; CDR2 reads SAAADI. CDR3 in DNA: TGCGCCAGCGATTCCTACAATGAGCAGTTCTTC. Translated, it gives CASDSYNEQFF.

In the case of this clonotype: An end of the junction does not agree with germline; a read error may underlie this. The V and J genes are TRBV12-3 or TRBV12-4 and TRBJ2-3; 11 nucleotides match TRBD2. This CDR3 has 16 amino acids. The CDR3 here is CAGSLDTSGSADTQYF. In nucleotides, the CDR3 is TGTGCCGGCAGTCTAGATACTAGCGGGAGCGCAGATACGCAGTATTTT.